These T cell receptor beta chains were read from a single sample in a study of T-cell memory formation after mild COVID-19. TCRdb ran MiXCR on the 5' RACE reads and lists one entry per CDR3 protein. Here the sample spans around 320,000 distinct CDR3 sequences, approximately 29% being singletons. The sequencing sample was made of PBMCs or a T cell subset sorted from them (not recorded which). Source of these receptors: an adult woman who had mild COVID-19 (a few samples of this study predate the infection). Cell type and time point are not known. Both conserved end residues are part of each CDR3. The order of the fields is V gene, J gene, CDR3 protein.

v_gene: TRBV2
j_gene: TRBJ2-5
CDR3aa: CASSGPRSGVKTQYF

v_gene: TRBV24-1
j_gene: TRBJ2-1
CDR3aa: CATSARGRHNEQFF

v_gene: TRBV29-1
j_gene: TRBJ2-1
CDR3aa: CSVEGKASGRANEQFF

v_gene: TRBV15
j_gene: TRBJ1-3
CDR3aa: CATSTDLDNGNTIYF

v_gene: TRBV28
j_gene: TRBJ2-7
CDR3aa: CASSLRWQPYEQYF

v_gene: TRBV24-1
j_gene: TRBJ2-5
CDR3aa: CATSDRSAQYF

v_gene: TRBV20-1
j_gene: TRBJ1-1
CDR3aa: CSARDRRGGGTEAFF

v_gene: TRBV15
j_gene: TRBJ2-2
CDR3aa: CATVRGSNTGELFF

v_gene: TRBV12-3/TRBV12-4
j_gene: TRBJ2-7
CDR3aa: CASTGRLTGGWHEQYF

v_gene: TRBV19
j_gene: TRBJ1-2
CDR3aa: CASSSLQGRGYTF

v_gene: TRBV20-1
j_gene: TRBJ2-3
CDR3aa: CSARDESTDTQYF

v_gene: TRBV4-2
j_gene: TRBJ2-7
CDR3aa: CASSQAGGLAGEGYEQYF

v_gene: TRBV25-1
j_gene: TRBJ1-2
CDR3aa: CASNTGGIGGYTF

v_gene: TRBV7-2
j_gene: TRBJ2-2
CDR3aa: CASSPGGRGIANTGELFF

v_gene: TRBV6-5
j_gene: TRBJ1-5
CDR3aa: CASSLTQRQPQHF

v_gene: TRBV7-2
j_gene: TRBJ2-2
CDR3aa: CASSRRQPTTGTGELFF

v_gene: TRBV7-2
j_gene: TRBJ2-2
CDR3aa: CASSYTGTGPGELFF

v_gene: TRBV5-1
j_gene: TRBJ2-1
CDR3aa: CASSLAKHEQFF

v_gene: TRBV7-9
j_gene: TRBJ1-3
CDR3aa: CASTLYRGRPAPSGNTIYF

v_gene: TRBV7-2
j_gene: TRBJ1-5
CDR3aa: CASSLDSNSNQPQHF

v_gene: TRBV7-2
j_gene: TRBJ1-1
CDR3aa: CASSLERRGGTEAFF

v_gene: TRBV7-8
j_gene: TRBJ2-5
CDR3aa: CASSLSAGGGETQYF

v_gene: TRBV29-1
j_gene: TRBJ2-7
CDR3aa: CSVYQAGIPSYEQYF

v_gene: TRBV7-8
j_gene: TRBJ1-2
CDR3aa: CASSLVRFGANYGYTF

v_gene: TRBV20-1
j_gene: TRBJ2-3
CDR3aa: CSARVPEGTDTQYF

v_gene: TRBV7-6
j_gene: TRBJ2-5
CDR3aa: CASSSIQTAQETQYF

v_gene: TRBV4-1
j_gene: TRBJ2-2
CDR3aa: CASSQMDKNTGELFF

v_gene: TRBV12-3/TRBV12-4
j_gene: TRBJ2-7
CDR3aa: CASSRGGNYEQYF

v_gene: TRBV7-2
j_gene: TRBJ2-5
CDR3aa: CASSRTYPRQGGETQYF

v_gene: TRBV24-1
j_gene: TRBJ2-3
CDR3aa: CATSPTGRGDTQYF

v_gene: TRBV10-3
j_gene: TRBJ2-5
CDR3aa: CAIRRGVKGQETQYF

v_gene: TRBV5-1
j_gene: TRBJ1-4
CDR3aa: CASSWGDTFRGEKLFF

v_gene: TRBV7-8
j_gene: TRBJ2-1
CDR3aa: CASSLDSSLNEQFF

v_gene: TRBV19
j_gene: TRBJ1-1
CDR3aa: CASSTNRPTVADTEAFF

v_gene: TRBV2
j_gene: TRBJ2-6
CDR3aa: CAGNRDSGANVLTF

v_gene: TRBV11-3
j_gene: TRBJ1-2
CDR3aa: CASSQGEGSGYTF

v_gene: TRBV14
j_gene: TRBJ2-1
CDR3aa: CASSKRLAGEGYNEQFF

v_gene: TRBV4-2
j_gene: TRBJ2-3
CDR3aa: CASSQRDVGAGTQYF

v_gene: TRBV12-3/TRBV12-4
j_gene: TRBJ1-5
CDR3aa: CASSPGTSNQCQHF

v_gene: TRBV11-2
j_gene: TRBJ2-3
CDR3aa: CASSPMWREGDTQYF

v_gene: TRBV5-6
j_gene: TRBJ2-1
CDR3aa: CASTLRGGGNEQFF

v_gene: TRBV12-3/TRBV12-4
j_gene: TRBJ2-1
CDR3aa: CASSSTGVGLNYNEQFF

v_gene: TRBV12-3/TRBV12-4
j_gene: TRBJ1-5
CDR3aa: CASATDLNQPQHF

v_gene: TRBV4-3
j_gene: TRBJ1-2
CDR3aa: CASSQEGGAANTF

v_gene: TRBV7-9
j_gene: TRBJ1-4
CDR3aa: CASSLGPGGLNEKLFF

v_gene: TRBV4-3
j_gene: TRBJ2-3
CDR3aa: CASSQAGYSGPSTDTQYF

v_gene: TRBV5-1
j_gene: TRBJ2-7
CDR3aa: CASSPDRVYEQYF

v_gene: TRBV11-1
j_gene: TRBJ2-2
CDR3aa: CASSLAGYLLERNTGELFF

v_gene: TRBV29-1
j_gene: TRBJ2-7
CDR3aa: CSVESGTGGYEQYF

v_gene: TRBV12-3/TRBV12-4
j_gene: TRBJ2-7
CDR3aa: CASSLGTSGLGEQYF

v_gene: TRBV5-1
j_gene: TRBJ1-4
CDR3aa: CASSWGLNEKLFF

v_gene: TRBV20-1
j_gene: TRBJ2-1
CDR3aa: CSARQRAGASSYNEQFF

v_gene: TRBV11-2
j_gene: TRBJ1-1
CDR3aa: CASSLIRNTEAFF

v_gene: TRBV7-6
j_gene: TRBJ2-5
CDR3aa: CASSLDSVETQYF

v_gene: TRBV7-6
j_gene: TRBJ2-7
CDR3aa: CASSLPPGPNSYEQYF